This TCR beta chain was sequenced in a study of shared clonotypes between healthy human individuals. On the study more broadly: The composition of the donors was a couple of women and three men aged 18 to 49.

Donors were Caucasian adults residing in Nashville, Tennessee, USA. The CDR3 is made up of 12 amino acids. V shed 6 bases and J shed 1 base, with 6 bases lying between them. CDR1 is KGHSH and CDR2 is LQKENI in the germline V gene. Authors' methods: ImmunoSEQ yielded junction-only sequences lacking quality scores, so filtering differed. Only in-frame clones appear in the TCRdb table, and some are missing; sequencing was by immunoSEQ multiplex PCR. V and J calls and clone size are given by that table; D and trimming were obtained from the DNA. This table has about 500,000 clones, roughly three quarters appearing once.

The gene calls are TRBV18 and TRBJ2-5; no clear D gene. Sequenced: PBMCs. This TCR was recovered from a woman aged 40-49 years in good health. Some clones in this sample may be carry-over from other donors' samples. The CDR3, as DNA: TGTGCCAGCTCCCCCGGCCAAGAGACCCAGTACTTC. Translated: CASSPGQETQYF.